This T cell receptor (beta chain) came from a study of CD8 T cells in ankylosing spondylitis. Germline values: CDR1 PRHDT, CDR2 FYEKMQ (reference sequence). The CDR3 is made up of 17 amino acids. V was pared by 5 bases and J by 2 bases, with 19 bases between. This clonotype has ten or more counts. What it binds is unknown. TCRdb reprocessed the 5' RACE reads via MiXCR and lists one record per CDR3 protein. This sample has approximately 100,000 distinct CDR3 sequences, with 24% found just once. Overall study findings and caveats: One TCR beta motif, made up of about 8 highly homologous variants, appeared characteristic of ankylosing spondylitis blood.

Sequences were obtained from synovial fluid, either unsorted or a sorted T cell fraction (not recorded which). The chain carries TRBV13 and TRBJ1-3, with a possible D match to TRBD1 (5 bases). The clonotype originates from a male donor with ankylosing spondylitis. The CDR3 here is CASSDGTAIGAGNTIYF. In nucleotides, the CDR3 is TGTGCCAGCAGCGACGGGACCGCCATAGGAGCTGGAAACACCATATATTTT.